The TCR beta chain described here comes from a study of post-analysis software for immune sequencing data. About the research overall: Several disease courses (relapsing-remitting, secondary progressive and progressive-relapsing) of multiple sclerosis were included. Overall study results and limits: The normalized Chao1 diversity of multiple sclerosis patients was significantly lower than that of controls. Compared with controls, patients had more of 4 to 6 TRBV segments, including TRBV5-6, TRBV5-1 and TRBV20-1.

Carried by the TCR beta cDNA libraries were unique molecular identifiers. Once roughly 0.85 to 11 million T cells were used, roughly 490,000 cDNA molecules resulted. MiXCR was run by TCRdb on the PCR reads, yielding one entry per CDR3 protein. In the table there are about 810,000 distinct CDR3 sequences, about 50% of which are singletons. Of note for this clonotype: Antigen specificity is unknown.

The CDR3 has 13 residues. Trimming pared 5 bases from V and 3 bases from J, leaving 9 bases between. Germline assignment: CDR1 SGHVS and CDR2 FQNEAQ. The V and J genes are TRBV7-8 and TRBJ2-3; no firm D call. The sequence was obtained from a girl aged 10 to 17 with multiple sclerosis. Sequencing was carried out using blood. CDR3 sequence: CASSPVATDTQYF. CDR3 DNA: TGTGCCAGCAGCCCCGTGGCAACAGATACGCAGTATTTT.